The 12 T cell receptor beta chains presented below share a single source sample, sequenced in a study of T-cell memory formation after mild COVID-19 (dated by TCRdb to about 2021). To prepare the library, 5' RACE was applied. Sequencing was carried out with an Illumina NovaSeq 6000. The public reads were reprocessed in TCRdb via fastp at Q25 and MiXCR, keeping in-frame beta chains. Rows are unified per CDR3 protein, each entry keeping the most common DNA and genes. Across this sample there are fewer than 350,000 distinct CDR3 sequences, with 8% to 10% seen only once. About 20% of the sample goes to the ten largest clones. What was sequenced was PBMCs or a T cell subset sorted from them (not recorded which). Every receptor here comes from a man between 18 and 29 years old who had mild COVID-19 (a few samples of this study predate the infection). The sample titles of this study are shuffled in the database, so cell type and time point are left out; the donor was told from shared clones.

This clonotype was recorded many times. The chain employs TRBV5-1 and TRBJ1-4, with TRBD1 as a possible D gene (5 bases). V lost 0 bases and J 3 bases, leaving 12 bases between the germline ends. This CDR3 has 16 residues. CDR1 SGHRS and CDR2 YFSETQ come from the germline V gene. The CDR3 reads CASSLGLRDANEKLFF. Here the CDR3 DNA reads TGCGCCAGCAGCTTGGGGCTCCGGGACGCTAATGAAAAACTGTTTTTT.

The chain is built from TRBV5-1 and TRBJ1-1, with D hard to call. With 1 base removed from V and 10 bases from J, the gap between germline ends came to 14 bases. The CDR3 is made up of 13 amino acids. Germline CDR1 and CDR2: SGHRS and YFSETQ. The CDR3 coding sequence is TGCGCCAGCAGCTTGACAGTCGCTGCGAGAGCTTTCTTT. Its protein product is CASSLTVAARAFF.

This clonotype was picked up a small number of times. The rearrangement uses TRBV10-3 and TRBJ2-3; no reliable D call. Germline lookup yields CDR1 ENHRY and CDR2 SYGVKD. Between the trimmed V and J ends, which lost 4 bases and 5 bases, there was a span of 4 bases. The CDR3 extends over 11 amino acids. In DNA, the CDR3 is TGTGCCATCAGTGTGAGAGATACGCAGTATTTT. This codes for CAISVRDTQYF.

The rearrangement links TRBV5-1 to TRBJ2-7; D is unclear. Germline V gene sequence: CDR1 SGHRS, CDR2 YFSETQ. Trimming cost V 2 bases and J 7 bases, with 16 bases left between them. This CDR3 region has 14 residues. The CDR3 protein is CASSLWSLRSEQYF. The CDR3 DNA reads TGCGCCAGCAGCTTATGGTCCCTCCGGTCTGAGCAGTACTTC.

This chain joins TRBV6-2 or TRBV6-3 and TRBJ1-6; 9 bases are shared with TRBD1. The length of the CDR3 is 16 residues. The V and J ends lost 5 bases and 8 bases, in that order; junction bases with no gene match: 10. Germline assignment: CDR1 MNHEY and CDR2 SVGEGT. CDR3 amino acids: CASSGPGQGIYSPLHF. The CDR3 nucleotides read TGTGCCAGCAGTGGACCGGGACAGGGCATTTATTCACCCCTCCACTTT.

The rearrangement joins TRBV5-1 to TRBJ1-1, with D maybe TRBD1 (5 bases). Germline V gene lookup returns CDR1 SGHRS and CDR2 YFSETQ. This CDR3 comprises 16 residues. The germline V and J ends were trimmed by 0 bases and 1 base, with 13 bases remaining between them. CDR3 sequence reads: CASSLGGVDPNTEAFF. For the CDR3, the DNA is TGCGCCAGCAGCTTGGGGGGGGTTGACCCGAACACTGAAGCTTTCTTT.

This clonotype was seen repeatedly, ten times or more. The gene calls are TRBV30 and TRBJ2-1; 7 nucleotides match TRBD1. V trimming: 8 bases; J trimming: 0 bases; junction bases outside the gene matches: 7. The CDR3 totals 14 residues. Germline CDR1 GTSNPN, CDR2 SVGIG (reference sequence). The chain's CDR3 is CAVQGVRSYNEQFF. The CDR3 coding sequence is TGTGCCGTTCAGGGGGTCCGCTCCTACAATGAGCAGTTCTTC.

In its sample, this clonotype was seen a few times. This chain's CDR3 is CASSLGRTSPQETQYF. CDR3 sequence (DNA): TGCGCCAGCAGCTTGGGGAGGACTAGCCCGCAAGAGACCCAGTACTTC. J is TRBJ2-5 and V is TRBV5-1; 8 nucleotides match TRBD2. The CDR3 has 16 residues. J gave up 2 bases and V 0 bases, and 6 bases lay outside the gene matches. Per the germline V gene, CDR1 is SGHRS and CDR2 is YFSETQ.

This clonotype was counted a few times. This chain uses TRBV28 with TRBJ2-6, with D possibly matching TRBD1 (5 bases). Germline assignment: CDR1 MDHEN and CDR2 SYDVKM. This CDR3 spans 15 amino acids. Trimming shortened V by 3 bases and J by 1 base, and 7 bases separated the two germline ends. Here the CDR3 reads CASSFAGSGANVLTF. Here the CDR3 DNA reads TGTGCCAGCAGTTTCGCAGGGTCTGGGGCCAACGTCCTGACTTTC.

Many counts were recorded for this clonotype. This rearrangement joins TRBV15 to TRBJ2-5; 8 positions match TRBD1. There are 14 residues in the CDR3. V lost 3 bases and J lost 5; bases outside the gene matches: 5. From germline, CDR1 is LNHNV and CDR2 YYDKDF (reference sequence). As DNA, the CDR3 is TGTGCCACCAGCAGCCAGGGGGCCGATGAGACCCAGTACTTC. Protein product: CATSSQGADETQYF.

Ten or more counts support this clonotype. The chain recombines TRBV2 with TRBJ2-3, with D maybe TRBD2 (5 bases). The CDR3 is 14 amino acids. Germline-derived CDR1 and CDR2 are SNHLY and FYNNEI. V shed 3 bases and J shed 0 bases, with 7 bases lying between them. The CDR3 spells CASSEGGSTDTQYF. CDR3 nucleotide sequence: TGTGCCAGCAGTGAGGGCGGGAGCACAGATACGCAGTATTTT.

The CDR3 DNA sequence: TGTGCCAGTAGTCCCGTGGGGGGGCAAGGCTATGGCTACACCTTC. Translated: CASSPVGGQGYGYTF. The chain combines TRBV19 with TRBJ1-2, with D tentatively TRBD1 (6 bases). The V end was cut by 5 bases, the J end by 4 bases, with 17 bases between. The CDR3 is 15 residues long. Germline-derived CDR1 and CDR2 are LNHDA and SQIVND (reference sequence).